This paragraph reports one T cell receptor (beta chain). The CDR3 runs to 14 residues. CDR1 is KGHSH and CDR2 is LQKENI in the germline V gene. Trimming took off 2 bases at V and 1 base at J, with 5 bases between the two ends. This sample was included in a study of blood T cell repertoires in COVID-19. Repertoires were generated with immunoSEQ multiplex PCR, while TCRdb's copy carries only in-frame clones and drops some. This table holds about 250,000 clones, 75% to 90% found once. The chain is built from TRBV18 and TRBJ1-4; D is ambiguous. The TCR comes from a woman between 25 and 40 years old with acute COVID-19. What was sequenced was PBMCs or T cells enriched from blood (not recorded which). The CDR3 reads CASSPARTNEKLFF. CDR3 DNA sequence: TGTGCCAGCTCACCAGCGCGAACTAATGAAAAACTGTTTTTT.